This T cell receptor (beta chain) originates from a study of identical twins. Study results and caveats: The more abundant beta clonotypes in cord blood had fewer insertions, and memory repertoires did not show this. Beta out-of-frame sequences showed weaker excess sharing between twins.

TCRdb itself ran the 5' RACE reads through MiXCR, one entry per CDR3 protein. The sample lists nearly 900,000 distinct CDR3 sequences; roughly 12% were seen once. The V end lost 6 bases, the J end lost 4 bases, and 17 bases lay between the germline ends. Germline V gene sequence: CDR1 LNHDA, CDR2 SQIVND (reference sequence). The CDR3 consists of 15 residues. This clonotype showed up just a few times. Its antigen is unidentified. A further study also used this sample, focusing on yellow fever vaccine responses in identical twins.

The chain uses TRBV19 and TRBJ2-3; a weak D match, TRBD2 (7 bases). The TCR was taken from a woman under 30 in good health. The sequenced sample was PBMCs. This CDR3 reads CASRGLRGAPDTQYF. Here the CDR3 DNA reads TGTGCCAGTAGAGGGCTACGGGGGGCCCCAGATACGCAGTATTTT.